This T cell receptor (beta chain) was found in a study of blood T cell repertoires in COVID-19. About the research overall: The United States, Italy and Spain supplied acute and convalescent COVID-19 samples. PBMCs, B-cell-depleted T cells, or T cells provided the cDNA or gDNA that made up the material.

This CDR3 region has 15 residues. Germline-derived CDR1 and CDR2 are SGHNT and YENEEA. Trimming cost V 1 base and J 7 bases; bases outside gene matches: 5. Study processing details: How many nucleated cells were present was estimated from reference gene primer amplification. TCRdb's table, derived via immunoSEQ multiplex PCR, lists solely in-frame clones and lacks some. The V and J calls and the clone size are those of that table, but D and trimming were determined from the DNA. The sample comprises roughly 190,000 clones, 84% of which are singletons, and 5.1% rests with the top ten. The gene calls are TRBV11-3 and TRBJ2-2; the match to TRBD1 covers 8 bases. The material sequenced was peripheral blood. The origin of this receptor is a woman in her seventies with active or convalescent COVID-19. CDR3 bases: TGTGCCAGCAGCTTAGGGACAGGGTCCGGCGGGGAGCTGTTTTTT. It is translated as CASSLGTGSGGELFF.